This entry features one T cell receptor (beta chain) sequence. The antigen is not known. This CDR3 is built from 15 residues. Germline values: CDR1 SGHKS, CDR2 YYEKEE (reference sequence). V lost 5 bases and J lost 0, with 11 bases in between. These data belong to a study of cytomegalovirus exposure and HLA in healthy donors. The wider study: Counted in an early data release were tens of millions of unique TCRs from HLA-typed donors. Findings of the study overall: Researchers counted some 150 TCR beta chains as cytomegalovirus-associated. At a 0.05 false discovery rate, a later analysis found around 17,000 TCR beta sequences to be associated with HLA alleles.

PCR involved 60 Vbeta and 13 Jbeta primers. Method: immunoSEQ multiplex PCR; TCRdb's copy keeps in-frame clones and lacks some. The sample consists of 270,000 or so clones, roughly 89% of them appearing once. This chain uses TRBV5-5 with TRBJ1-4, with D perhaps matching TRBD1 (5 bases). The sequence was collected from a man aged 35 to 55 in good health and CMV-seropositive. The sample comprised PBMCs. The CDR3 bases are TGTGCCAGCAGTCAAACGACAGCAACTAATGAAAAACTGTTTTTT. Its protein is CASSQTTATNEKLFF.